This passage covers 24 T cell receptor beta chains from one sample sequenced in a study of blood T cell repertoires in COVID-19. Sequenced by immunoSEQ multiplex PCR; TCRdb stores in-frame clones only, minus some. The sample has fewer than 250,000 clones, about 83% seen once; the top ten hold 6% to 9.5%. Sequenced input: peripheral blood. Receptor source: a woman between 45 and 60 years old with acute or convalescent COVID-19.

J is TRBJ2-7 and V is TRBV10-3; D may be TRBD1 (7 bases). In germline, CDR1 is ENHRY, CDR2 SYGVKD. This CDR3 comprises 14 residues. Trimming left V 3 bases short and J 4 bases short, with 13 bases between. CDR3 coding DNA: TGTGCCATCAGTGAAGCCAGGGGGGAATACGAGCAGTACTTC. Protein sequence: CAISEARGEYEQYF.

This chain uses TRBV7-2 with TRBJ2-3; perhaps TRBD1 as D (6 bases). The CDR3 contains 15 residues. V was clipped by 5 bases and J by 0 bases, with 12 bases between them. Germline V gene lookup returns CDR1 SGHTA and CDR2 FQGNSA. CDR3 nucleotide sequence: TGTGCCAGCAGCGGAAGCGGACAGAGCACAGATACGCAGTATTTT. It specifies CASSGSGQSTDTQYF.

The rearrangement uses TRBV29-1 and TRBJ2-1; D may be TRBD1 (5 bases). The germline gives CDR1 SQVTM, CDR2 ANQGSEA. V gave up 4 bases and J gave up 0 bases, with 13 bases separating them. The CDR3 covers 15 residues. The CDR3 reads CSVGQRQASYNEQFF. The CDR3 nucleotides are TGCAGCGTTGGACAGAGGCAAGCCTCCTACAATGAGCAGTTCTTC.

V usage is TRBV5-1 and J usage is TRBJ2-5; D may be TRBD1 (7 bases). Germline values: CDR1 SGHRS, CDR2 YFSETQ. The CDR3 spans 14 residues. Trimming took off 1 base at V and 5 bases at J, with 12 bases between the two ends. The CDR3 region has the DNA TGCGCCAGCAGCTTGCAGCCAGGGGGGGAGACCCAGTACTTC. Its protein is CASSLQPGGETQYF.

In nucleotides, the CDR3 is TGTGCCAGCAGCGGGGACAGTTTTAGCACAGATACGCAGTATTTT. Protein sequence: CASSGDSFSTDTQYF. The chain joins TRBV5-5 to TRBJ2-3; 7 bases fit TRBD1. Losses at the gene ends were 4 bases for V and 0 bases for J; bases not matched to a gene: 5. Germline values: CDR1 SGHKS, CDR2 YYEKEE (reference sequence). This CDR3 has 15 residues.

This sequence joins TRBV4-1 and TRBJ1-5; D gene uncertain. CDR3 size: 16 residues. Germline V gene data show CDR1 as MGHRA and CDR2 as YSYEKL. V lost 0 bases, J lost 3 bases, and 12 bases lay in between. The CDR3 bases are TGCGCCAGCAGCCAAGACTTTCAACAGCTCAATCAGCCCCAGCATTTT. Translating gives CASSQDFQQLNQPQHF.

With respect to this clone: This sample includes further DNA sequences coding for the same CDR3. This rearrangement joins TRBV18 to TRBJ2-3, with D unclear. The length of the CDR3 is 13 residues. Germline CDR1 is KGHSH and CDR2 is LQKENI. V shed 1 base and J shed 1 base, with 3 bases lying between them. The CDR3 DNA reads TGTGCCAGCTCACCACTCGGCACAGATACGCAGTATTTT. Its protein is CASSPLGTDTQYF.

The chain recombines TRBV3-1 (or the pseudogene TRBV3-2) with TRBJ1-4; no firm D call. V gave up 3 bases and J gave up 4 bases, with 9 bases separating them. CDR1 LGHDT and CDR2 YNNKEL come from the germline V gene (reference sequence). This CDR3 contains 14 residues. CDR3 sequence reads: CASSHGRINEKLFF. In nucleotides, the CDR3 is TGTGCCAGCAGCCACGGCAGGATTAATGAAAAACTGTTTTTT.

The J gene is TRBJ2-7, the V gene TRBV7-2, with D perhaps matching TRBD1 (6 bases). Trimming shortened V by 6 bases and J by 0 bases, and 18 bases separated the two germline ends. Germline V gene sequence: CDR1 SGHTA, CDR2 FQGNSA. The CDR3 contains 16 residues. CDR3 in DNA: TGTGCCAGCAGTTCCAGGGGCTTCCTCAGCTCCTACGAGCAGTACTTC. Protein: CASSSRGFLSSYEQYF.

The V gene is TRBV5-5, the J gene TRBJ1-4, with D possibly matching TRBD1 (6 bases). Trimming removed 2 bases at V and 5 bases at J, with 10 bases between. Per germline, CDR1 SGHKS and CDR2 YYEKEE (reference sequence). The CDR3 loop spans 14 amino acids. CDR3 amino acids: CASSLGQPNEKLFF. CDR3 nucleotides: TGTGCCAGCAGCTTAGGACAGCCGAATGAAAAACTGTTTTTT. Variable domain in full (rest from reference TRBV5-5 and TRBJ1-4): DAGVTQSPTHLIKTRGQQVTLRCSPISGHKSVSWYQQVLGQGPQFIFQYYEKEERGRGNFPDRFSARQFPNYSSELNVNALLLGDSALYLCASSLGQPNEKLFFGSGTQLSVL.

The CDR3 region is CASSLDAGTYNEQFF. The CDR3 DNA is TGTGCCAGCAGCTTGGATGCGGGTACTTACAATGAGCAGTTCTTC. The chain uses TRBV5-4 and TRBJ2-1; tentatively, D is TRBD2 (5 bases). Germline loops: CDR1 SGHNT, CDR2 YYREEE (reference sequence). The ends were cut back, 0 bases at V and 4 bases at J, with 11 bases in the middle. The CDR3 length is 15 residues.

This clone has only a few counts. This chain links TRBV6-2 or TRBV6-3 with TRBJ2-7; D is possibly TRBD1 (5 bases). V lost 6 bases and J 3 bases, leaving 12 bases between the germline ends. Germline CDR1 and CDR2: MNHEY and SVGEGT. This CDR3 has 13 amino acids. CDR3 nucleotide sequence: TGTGCCAGCAGCATAGACAGACTCTACGAGCAGTACTTC. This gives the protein CASSIDRLYEQYF.

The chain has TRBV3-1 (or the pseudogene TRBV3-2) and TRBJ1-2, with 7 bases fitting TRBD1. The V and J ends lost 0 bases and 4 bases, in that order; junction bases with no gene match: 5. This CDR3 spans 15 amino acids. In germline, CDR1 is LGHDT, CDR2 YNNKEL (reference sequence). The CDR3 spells CASSQDQGQAYGYTF. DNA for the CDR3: TGTGCCAGCAGCCAAGATCAAGGACAGGCCTATGGCTACACCTTC.

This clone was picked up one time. CDR3 nucleotides: TGTGCCAGCAGCTTAATGCGGGGGGGCACAGATACGCAGTATTTT. Its protein is CASSLMRGGTDTQYF. The chain joins TRBV7-3 to TRBJ2-3; TRBD2 matches 8 bases. The CDR3 is 15 amino acids. Germline V gene data show CDR1 as SGHTA and CDR2 as FQGTGA. With V trimmed by 1 base and J by 1 base, 1 base remained unmatched.

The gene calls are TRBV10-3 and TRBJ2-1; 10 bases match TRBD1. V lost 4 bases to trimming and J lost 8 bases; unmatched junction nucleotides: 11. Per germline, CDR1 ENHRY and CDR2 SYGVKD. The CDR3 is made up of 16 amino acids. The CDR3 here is CAISGMGTGEWDEQFF. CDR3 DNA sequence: TGTGCCATCAGTGGGATGGGGACAGGGGAATGGGATGAGCAGTTCTTC.

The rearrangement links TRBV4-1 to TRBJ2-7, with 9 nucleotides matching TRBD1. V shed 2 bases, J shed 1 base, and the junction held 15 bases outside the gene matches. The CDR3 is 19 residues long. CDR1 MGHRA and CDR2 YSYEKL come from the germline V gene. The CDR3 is CASSQLTGGGSSGSYEQYF. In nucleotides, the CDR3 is TGCGCCAGCAGCCAACTGACAGGGGGTGGCTCATCCGGTTCCTACGAGCAGTACTTC.

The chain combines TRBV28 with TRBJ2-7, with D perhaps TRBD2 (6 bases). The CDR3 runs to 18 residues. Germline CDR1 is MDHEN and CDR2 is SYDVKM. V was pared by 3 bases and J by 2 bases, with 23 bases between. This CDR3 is CASSLRYYNRRGTYEQYF. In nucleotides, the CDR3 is TGTGCCAGCAGTTTGAGGTATTACAACAGGAGGGGAACCTACGAGCAGTACTTC.

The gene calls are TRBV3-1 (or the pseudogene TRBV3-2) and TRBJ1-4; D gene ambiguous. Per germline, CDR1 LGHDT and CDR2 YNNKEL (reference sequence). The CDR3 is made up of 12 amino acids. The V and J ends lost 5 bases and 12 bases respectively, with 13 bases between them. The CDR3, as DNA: TGTGCCAGCAGCTCCTGGTCAGGCGAACTGTTTTTT. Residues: CASSSWSGELFF.

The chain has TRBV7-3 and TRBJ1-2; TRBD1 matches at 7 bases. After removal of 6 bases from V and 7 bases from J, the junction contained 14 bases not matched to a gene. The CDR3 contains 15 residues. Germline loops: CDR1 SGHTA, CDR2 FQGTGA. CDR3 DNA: TGTGCCAGCAGTAGGGTGGGACAGAGGCAGAGTGGCTACACCTTC. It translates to CASSRVGQRQSGYTF.

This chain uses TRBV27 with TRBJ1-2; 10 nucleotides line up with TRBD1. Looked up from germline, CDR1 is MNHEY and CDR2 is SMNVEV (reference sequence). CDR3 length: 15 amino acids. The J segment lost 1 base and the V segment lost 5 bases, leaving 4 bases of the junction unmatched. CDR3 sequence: CASSRQGAFNYGYTF. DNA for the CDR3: TGTGCCAGCAGTAGACAGGGGGCCTTTAACTATGGCTACACCTTC.

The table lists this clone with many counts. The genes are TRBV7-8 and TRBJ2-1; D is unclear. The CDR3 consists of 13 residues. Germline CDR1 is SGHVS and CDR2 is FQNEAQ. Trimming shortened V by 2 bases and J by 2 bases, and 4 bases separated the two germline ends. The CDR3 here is CASSLPPYNEQFF. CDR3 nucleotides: TGTGCCAGCAGCTTACCTCCCTACAATGAGCAGTTCTTC.

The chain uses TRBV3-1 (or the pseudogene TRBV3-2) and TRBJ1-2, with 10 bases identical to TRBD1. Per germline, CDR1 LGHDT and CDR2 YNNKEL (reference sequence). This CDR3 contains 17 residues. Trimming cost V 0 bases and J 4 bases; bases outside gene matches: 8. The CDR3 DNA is TGTGCCAGCAGCCAAGACGCCGGGACAGGGGCTTTCTATGGCTACACCTTC. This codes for CASSQDAGTGAFYGYTF.

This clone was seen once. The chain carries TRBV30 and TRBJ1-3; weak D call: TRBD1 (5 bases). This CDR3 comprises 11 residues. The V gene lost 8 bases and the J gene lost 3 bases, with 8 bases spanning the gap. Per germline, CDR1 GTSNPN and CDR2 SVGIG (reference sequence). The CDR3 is CARGSGNTIYF. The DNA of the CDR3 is TGTGCCCGGGGGAGTGGAAACACCATATATTTT.

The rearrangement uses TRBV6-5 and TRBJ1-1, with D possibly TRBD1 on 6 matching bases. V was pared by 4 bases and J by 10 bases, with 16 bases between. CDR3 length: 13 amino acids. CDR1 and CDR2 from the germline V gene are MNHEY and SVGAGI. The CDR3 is CASSLDDRGGAFF. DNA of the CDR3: TGTGCCAGCAGTTTGGATGATAGGGGGGGAGCTTTCTTT.